This T cell receptor beta chain was sequenced during a study of CD8 T cells in ankylosing spondylitis. Overall study findings and caveats: The disease-linked clones had a CD8+ phenotype and low blood frequencies. Reported data indicate significant enrichment of disease-linked clones within matched ankylosing spondylitis synovial fluid. Within ankylosing spondylitis blood, a TCR beta motif made up of roughly eight highly homologous variants appeared to be characteristic.

The CDR3 consists of 13 residues. CDR1 and CDR2 from the germline V gene are SQVTM and ANQGSEA. Trimming cost V 5 bases and J 4 bases, with 12 bases left between them. Quantitative molecular-barcoded 5'-RACE generated the TCR beta libraries. MiXCR, applied by TCRdb to the 5' RACE reads, yields one record per CDR3 protein. The sample has 670,000 or so distinct CDR3 sequences, about 20% seen once. In regard to this clonotype: Its target is unknown.

The V gene is TRBV29-1, the J gene TRBJ2-1; D is unclear. The specimen sequenced was blood, either unsorted or a sorted T cell fraction (not recorded which). This receptor was identified in a male donor with ankylosing spondylitis. In DNA, the CDR3 is TGCAGCGTTTACCATCAGAGATACAATGAGCAGTTCTTC. It encodes CSVYHQRYNEQFF.